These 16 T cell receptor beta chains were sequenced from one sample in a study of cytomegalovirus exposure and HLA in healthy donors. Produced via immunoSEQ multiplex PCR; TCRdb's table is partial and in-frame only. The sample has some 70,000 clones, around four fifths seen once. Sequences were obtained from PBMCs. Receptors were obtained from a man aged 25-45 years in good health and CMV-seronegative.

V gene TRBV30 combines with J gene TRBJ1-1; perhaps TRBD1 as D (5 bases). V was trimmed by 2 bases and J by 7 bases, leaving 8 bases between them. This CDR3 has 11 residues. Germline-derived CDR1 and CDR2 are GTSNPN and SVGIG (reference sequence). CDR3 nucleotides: TGTGCCTGGAGTAAACAGGTTGAAGCTTTCTTT. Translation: CAWSKQVEAFF.

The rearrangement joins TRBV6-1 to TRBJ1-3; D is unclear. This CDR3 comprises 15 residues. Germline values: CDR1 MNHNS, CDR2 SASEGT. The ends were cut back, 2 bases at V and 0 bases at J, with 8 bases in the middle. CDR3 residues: CASSEQNLSGNTIYF. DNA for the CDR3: TGTGCCAGCAGTGAACAGAACCTCTCTGGAAACACCATATATTTT.

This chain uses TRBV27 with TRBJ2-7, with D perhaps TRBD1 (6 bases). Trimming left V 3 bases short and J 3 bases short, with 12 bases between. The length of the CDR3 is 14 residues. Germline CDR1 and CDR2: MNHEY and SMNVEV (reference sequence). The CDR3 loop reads CASSLGTGSYEQYF. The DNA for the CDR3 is TGTGCCAGCAGTTTGGGCACAGGGAGCTACGAGCAGTACTTC.

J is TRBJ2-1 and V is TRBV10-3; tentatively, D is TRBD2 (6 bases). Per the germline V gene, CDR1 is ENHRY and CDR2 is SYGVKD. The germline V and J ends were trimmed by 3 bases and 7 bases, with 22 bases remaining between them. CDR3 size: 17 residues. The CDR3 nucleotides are TGTGCCATCAGTGATCTACTAGCCGGTTACGGGGGTAATGAGCAGTTCTTC. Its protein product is CAISDLLAGYGGNEQFF.

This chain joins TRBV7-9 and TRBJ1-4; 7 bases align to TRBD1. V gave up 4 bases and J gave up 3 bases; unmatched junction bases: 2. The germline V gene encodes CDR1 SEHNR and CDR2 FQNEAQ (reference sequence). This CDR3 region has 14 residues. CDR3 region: CASSSGTANEKLFF. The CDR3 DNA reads TGTGCCAGCAGCTCCGGGACAGCTAATGAAAAACTGTTTTTT.

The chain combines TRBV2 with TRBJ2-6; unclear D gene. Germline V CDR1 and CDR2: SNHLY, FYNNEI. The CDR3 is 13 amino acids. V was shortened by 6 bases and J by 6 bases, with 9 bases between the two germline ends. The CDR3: CASSVELANVLTF. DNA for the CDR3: TGTGCCAGCAGCGTAGAATTGGCCAACGTCCTGACTTTC.

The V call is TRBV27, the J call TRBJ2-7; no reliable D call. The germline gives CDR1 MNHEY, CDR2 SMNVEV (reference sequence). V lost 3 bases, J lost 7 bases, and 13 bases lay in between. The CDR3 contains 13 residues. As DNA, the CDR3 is TGTGCCAGCAGTTTCGTCAACCTCGGGGAGCAGTACTTC. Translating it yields CASSFVNLGEQYF.

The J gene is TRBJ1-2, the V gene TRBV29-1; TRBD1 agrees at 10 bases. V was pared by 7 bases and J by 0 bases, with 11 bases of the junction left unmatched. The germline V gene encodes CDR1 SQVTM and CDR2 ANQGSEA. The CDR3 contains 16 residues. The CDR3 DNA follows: TGCAGCGCCGAAGGGACAGGGGCCATCACTAACTATGGCTACACCTTC. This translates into CSAEGTGAITNYGYTF.

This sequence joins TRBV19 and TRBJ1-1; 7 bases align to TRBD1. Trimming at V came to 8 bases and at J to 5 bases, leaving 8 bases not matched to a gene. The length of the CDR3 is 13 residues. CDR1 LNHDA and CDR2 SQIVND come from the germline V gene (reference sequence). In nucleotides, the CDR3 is TGTGCCAGTCGACAGGGCCCGGGGACTGAAGCTTTCTTT. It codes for CASRQGPGTEAFF. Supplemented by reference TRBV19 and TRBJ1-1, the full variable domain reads DGGITQSPKYLFRKEGQNVTLSCEQNLNHDAMYWYRQDPGQGLRLIYYSQIVNDFQKGDIAEGYSVSREKKESFPLTVTSAQKNPTAFYLCASRQGPGTEAFFGQGTRLTVV.

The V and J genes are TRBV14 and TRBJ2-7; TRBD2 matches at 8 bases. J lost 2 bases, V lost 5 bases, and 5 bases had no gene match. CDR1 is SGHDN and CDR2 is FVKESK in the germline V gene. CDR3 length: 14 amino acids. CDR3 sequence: CASSLAGSTYEQYV. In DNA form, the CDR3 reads TGTGCCAGCAGCTTAGCGGGATCGACCTACGAGCAGTACGTC.

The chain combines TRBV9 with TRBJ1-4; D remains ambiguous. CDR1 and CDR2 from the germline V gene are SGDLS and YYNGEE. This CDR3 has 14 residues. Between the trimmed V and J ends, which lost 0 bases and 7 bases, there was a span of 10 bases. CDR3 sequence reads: CASSVGAPLEKLFF. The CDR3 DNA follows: TGTGCCAGCAGCGTAGGGGCACCCCTTGAAAAACTGTTTTTT.

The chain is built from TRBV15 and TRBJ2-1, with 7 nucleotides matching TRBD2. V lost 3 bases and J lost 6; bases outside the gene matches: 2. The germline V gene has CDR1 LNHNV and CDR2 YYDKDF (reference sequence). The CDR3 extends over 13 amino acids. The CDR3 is CATSRRTSNEQFF. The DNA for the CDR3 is TGTGCCACCAGCAGGCGGACTAGCAATGAGCAGTTCTTC.

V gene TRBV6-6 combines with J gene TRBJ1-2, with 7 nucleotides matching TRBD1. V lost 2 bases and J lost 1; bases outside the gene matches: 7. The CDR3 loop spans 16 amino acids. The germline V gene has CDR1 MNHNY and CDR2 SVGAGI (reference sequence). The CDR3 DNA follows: TGTGCCAGCAGTTACGGGGACAGAGCAATTAACTATGGCTACACCTTC. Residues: CASSYGDRAINYGYTF.

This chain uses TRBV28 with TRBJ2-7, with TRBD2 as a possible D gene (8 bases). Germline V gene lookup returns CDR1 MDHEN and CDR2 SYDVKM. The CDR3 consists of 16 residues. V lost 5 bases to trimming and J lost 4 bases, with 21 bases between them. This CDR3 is CASSPGGAGGQYEQYF. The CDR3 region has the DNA TGTGCCAGCAGTCCCGGGGGGGCGGGGGGACAGTACGAGCAGTACTTC. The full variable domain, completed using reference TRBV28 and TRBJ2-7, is DVKVTQSSRYLVKRTGEKVFLECVQDMDHENMFWYRQDPGLGLRLIYFSYDVKMKEKGDIPEGYSVSREKKERFSLILESASTNQTSMYLCASSPGGAGGQYEQYFGPGTRLTVT.

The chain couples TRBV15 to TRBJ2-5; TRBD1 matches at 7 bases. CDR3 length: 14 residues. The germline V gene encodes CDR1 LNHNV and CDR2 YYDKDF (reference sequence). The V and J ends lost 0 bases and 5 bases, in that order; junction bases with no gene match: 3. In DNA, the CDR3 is TGTGCCACCAGCAGAGACGACAGGGACGAGACCCAGTACTTC. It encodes CATSRDDRDETQYF.

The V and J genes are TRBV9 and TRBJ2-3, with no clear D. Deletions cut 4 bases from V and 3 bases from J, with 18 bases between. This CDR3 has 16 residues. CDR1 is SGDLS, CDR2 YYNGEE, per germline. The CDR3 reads CASSSPSVSKTDTQYF. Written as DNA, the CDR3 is TGTGCCAGCAGCTCCCCCTCGGTTAGTAAGACAGATACGCAGTATTTT.